This T cell receptor (beta chain) derives from a study of cytomegalovirus exposure and HLA in healthy donors. The PCR was carried out with 60 Vbeta primers and 13 Jbeta primers. The method was immunoSEQ multiplex PCR; TCRdb's version includes in-frame clones alone and lacks a portion of them. The table shows roughly 150,000 clones, with 76% occurring only once. Losses at the gene ends were 7 bases for V and 9 bases for J; bases not matched to a gene: 16. The CDR3 extends over 14 amino acids. Germline loops: CDR1 SGHKS, CDR2 YYEKEE (reference sequence). Nominal health characterized the donors when sampled, though unrecorded immune exposures were likely.

The chain uses TRBV5-5 and TRBJ2-7; TRBD2 agrees at 7 bases. This TCR derives from a man in his forties in good health and CMV-seronegative. Sequenced sample: PBMCs. Here the CDR3 reads CASAPRDYQFGQYF. The CDR3 coding sequence is TGTGCCAGCGCTCCCCGGGACTACCAATTCGGGCAGTACTTC.